This entry lists 2 T cell receptor beta chains sequenced from one sample in a study of control samples from healthy donors and cancer patients. The table came from immunoSEQ multiplex PCR; TCRdb's copy has only in-frame clones and leaves some out. The sample has roughly 180,000 clones; roughly 93% are singletons. The material sequenced was blood. The origin of the receptors is an older woman in good health.

The chain combines TRBV28 with TRBJ1-5, with D maybe TRBD1 (5 bases). The CDR3 length is 13 residues. Trimming took 5 bases from V and 6 from J, leaving 11 bases between them. Germline CDR1 is MDHEN and CDR2 is SYDVKM. CDR3 bases: TGTGCCAGCAGTCTACTGACAGTTCAGCCCCAGCATTTT. Protein sequence: CASSLLTVQPQHF. Full variable domain (remainder filled in from reference TRBV28 and TRBJ1-5): DVKVTQSSRYLVKRTGEKVFLECVQDMDHENMFWYRQDPGLGLRLIYFSYDVKMKEKGDIPEGYSVSREKKERFSLILESASTNQTSMYLCASSLLTVQPQHFGDGTRLSIL.

This sequence joins TRBV3-1 (or the pseudogene TRBV3-2) and TRBJ1-6; D not certain. The CDR3 runs to 16 residues. The V end lost 0 bases, the J end lost 7 bases, and 13 bases lay between the germline ends. CDR1 is LGHDT and CDR2 is YNNKEL in the germline V gene (reference sequence). CDR3 region: CASSQELGIANSPLHF. The CDR3 region has the DNA TGTGCCAGCAGCCAAGAGTTGGGGATAGCAAATTCACCCCTCCACTTT.